Listed below are T cell receptor beta chains from one sample, sequenced in a study of siplizumab effects on memory and regulatory T cells. The repertoire was sequenced with immunoSEQ multiplex PCR; TCRdb's copy has only in-frame clones and lacks some. The table shows 100,000 or so clones, with about 95% occurring only once. Sequencing was done on a sample of non-Treg CD4+ T cells sorted from blood. The receptors were gathered from a human donor in good health. The CDR3 runs from the conserved cysteine through the conserved F or W. Each record gives: clone size, D gene, V gene, J gene, CDR3 DNA, CDR3 protein. The D gene is left open where the match is weak. Clone size appears in some rows only: once, few, many, or a class for an expanded clone.

NA	TRBD2	TRBV15	TRBJ2-4	TGTGCCACCAGCAGAGATCCGGGGGGGACCAAAAACATTCAGTACTTC	CATSRDPGGTKNIQYF
once	NA	TRBV6-1	TRBJ1-1	TGTGCCAGCAGTGAAATCAGGGGAGGGACTGAAGCTTTCTTT	CASSEIRGGTEAFF
NA	TRBD2	TRBV27	TRBJ2-1	TGTGCCAGCAGTCACGGACTAGCGGGAGTTAAAGCTGAGCAGTTCTTC	CASSHGLAGVKAEQFF
NA	NA	TRBV27	TRBJ2-3	TGTGCCAGCAGGGTCATGACAGCTAGCACAGATACGCAGTATTTT	CASRVMTASTDTQYF
NA	TRBD2	TRBV4-1	TRBJ2-1	TGCGCCAGCAGCCCGGGGGTAGCGGGAGTAGTCTACAATGAGCAGTTCTTC	CASSPGVAGVVYNEQFF
NA	NA	TRBV15	TRBJ2-1	TGTGCCACCAGCAGAGATCGGGGATCCCCCTACAATGAGCAGTTCTTC	CATSRDRGSPYNEQFF
NA	NA	TRBV5-1	TRBJ2-2	TGCGCCAGCAGACGTTTACGCGGGGCGAACACCGGGGAGCTGTTTTTT	CASRRLRGANTGELFF
NA	NA	TRBV18	TRBJ1-4	TGTGCCAGCTCACCGCAGGCAACTAATGAAAAACTGTTTTTT	CASSPQATNEKLFF
NA	NA	TRBV5-8	TRBJ1-5	TGTGCCAGCAGCTTAGGTCGGAGAAGTCAGCCCCAGCATTTT	CASSLGRRSQPQHF
NA	NA	TRBV2	TRBJ1-5	TGTGCCAGCAGTGAAGCGCTTCCCAATCAGCCCCAGCATTTT	CASSEALPNQPQHF
NA	NA	TRBV25-1	TRBJ2-3	TGTGCCAGCGGGTGGGGACGGGGGCAAGGGGATACGCAGTATTTT	CASGWGRGQGDTQYF
NA	NA	TRBV18	TRBJ2-3	TGTGCCAGCTCACCACCGCGAGGCGAAACGGATACGCAGTATTTT	CASSPPRGETDTQYF
NA	NA	TRBV7-9	TRBJ2-5	TGTGCCAGCAGCCCACGGACTCAGAGAGAGACCCAGTACTTC	CASSPRTQRETQYF
NA	NA	TRBV28	TRBJ2-7	TGTGCCAGCAGTCGTACCTACGAGCAGTACTTC	CASSRTYEQYF
NA	NA	TRBV15	TRBJ2-2	TGTGCCACCAGCAGCAGGGGGGAGCTGTTTTTT	CATSSRGELFF
NA	TRBD2	TRBV29-1	TRBJ2-3	TGCAGCGAGTCGGGACTATTCACAGATACGCAGTATTTT	CSESGLFTDTQYF
NA	NA	TRBV5-4	TRBJ1-1	TGTGCCAGCAGCTCTAGGAACACTGAAGCTTTCTTT	CASSSRNTEAFF
NA	NA	TRBV10-3	TRBJ2-1	TGTGCCATCAGTGATTACAGGGAGCAGTTCTTC	CAISDYREQFF
NA	NA	TRBV11-2	TRBJ2-3	TGTGCCAGCAGCTTATACGGTAGCGGCACAGATACGCAGTATTTT	CASSLYGSGTDTQYF
NA	TRBD1	TRBV19	TRBJ2-5	TGTGCCAGTAGTCCAACAGGGGATGGAGAGACCCAGTACTTC	CASSPTGDGETQYF
once	NA	TRBV19	TRBJ1-1	TGTGCCAGTAGTATAGAGAGGGGCCTGGGCACTGAAGCTTTCTTT	CASSIERGLGTEAFF
NA	TRBD2	TRBV7-6	TRBJ2-7	TGTGCCAGCAGCTTTTCCGGGAGGGCCTCCTACGAGCAGTACTTC	CASSFSGRASYEQYF
NA	TRBD1	TRBV10-1	TRBJ2-7	TGCGCCAGCAGTGAGCTCGAAGGGGGCGTGAACGAGCAGTACTTC	CASSELEGGVNEQYF
NA	NA	TRBV10-3	TRBJ2-3	TGTGCCATCAGTGAAGGGTTTGGGGCAATAGATACGCAGTATTTT	CAISEGFGAIDTQYF
NA	NA	TRBV7-3	TRBJ2-1	TGTGCCAGCAGCTCACGCCCAGGGGTATCCTACAATGAGCAGTTCTTC	CASSSRPGVSYNEQFF
NA	TRBD2	TRBV4-1	TRBJ2-3	TGCGCCAGCAGCCAGAGGGGGACTAGCGGGAGCACAGATACGCAGTATTTT	CASSQRGTSGSTDTQYF
NA	NA	TRBV29-1	TRBJ1-5	TGCAGCGTTGGGGGACATAGCAATCAGCCCCAGCATTTT	CSVGGHSNQPQHF
NA	TRBD2	TRBV19	TRBJ2-1	TGTGCCAGTAAATGGACTAGCGGGAACCCTCATGAGCAGTTCTTC	CASKWTSGNPHEQFF
NA	TRBD2	TRBV11-2	TRBJ2-7	TGTGCCAGCAGCCGCTCCCCCGGGGGGGCCTACGAGCAGTACTTC	CASSRSPGGAYEQYF
NA	TRBD1	TRBV6-1	TRBJ2-7	TGTGCCAGCAGTAACTTAGGGACAGGGGGCGAGCAGTACTTC	CASSNLGTGGEQYF
NA	NA	TRBV14	TRBJ2-1	TGTGCCAGCAGCCAGCCTAGAGGAGTTATCGGTGAGCAGTTCTTC	CASSQPRGVIGEQFF
once	NA	TRBV2	TRBJ2-7	TGTGCCAGCAACAGAGCCAGGGTCTACGAGCAGTACTTC	CASNRARVYEQYF
NA	TRBD1	TRBV13	TRBJ2-2	TGTGCCAGCAGCCTCCGACAGGGGGGGACCGGGGAGCTGTTTTTT	CASSLRQGGTGELFF
NA	TRBD2	TRBV27	TRBJ2-1	TGTGCCAGCAGTTCCGGGACTAGCGGGACCGATGAGCAGTTCTTC	CASSSGTSGTDEQFF
NA	TRBD1	TRBV6-6	TRBJ1-2	TGTGCCAGCAGTTACTCTTCGGGACAGGGGTATGGCTACACCTTC	CASSYSSGQGYGYTF
NA	NA	TRBV6-1	TRBJ2-1	TGTGCCAGCACCAGGGGCAATGAGCAGTTCTTC	CASTRGNEQFF
NA	NA	TRBV5-4	TRBJ2-7	TGTGCCAGCAGCGAATCGGACAGAGACTCCTACGAGCAGTACTTC	CASSESDRDSYEQYF
NA	TRBD1	TRBV18	TRBJ1-5	TGTGCCAGCTCCCTCGAAACCCTGACAGGGGGGGGCAATCAGCCCCAGCATTTT	CASSLETLTGGGNQPQHF
NA	NA	TRBV6-5	TRBJ1-2	TGTGCCAGCAGTCACTCGGGGGTGGGGCAGGGTGGCTACACCTTC	CASSHSGVGQGGYTF
NA	NA	TRBV19	TRBJ2-5	TGTGCCAGTAGTATGGGTCGCCCGACCCGGGAGACCCAGTACTTC	CASSMGRPTRETQYF
NA	TRBD2	TRBV5-1	TRBJ2-2	TGCGCCAGCAGCTTTCTAGCGGGAGACCCCACCGGGGAGCTGTTTTTT	CASSFLAGDPTGELFF
NA	TRBD2	TRBV2	TRBJ2-7	TGTGCCAGCAGTGAAGTCTCTAGCGGCAACTCCTACGAGCAGTACTTC	CASSEVSSGNSYEQYF
once	TRBD1	TRBV5-1	TRBJ1-4	TGCGCCAGCAGCTCACAGGGGGCGCAGACTAATGAAAAACTGTTTTTT	CASSSQGAQTNEKLFF
NA	NA	TRBV6-5	TRBJ1-5	TGTGCCAGCAGTAAACCCGGAAACAATCAGCCCCAGCATTTT	CASSKPGNNQPQHF
NA	TRBD2	TRBV6-1	TRBJ2-1	TGTGCCAGCAGTGAACAGGGACTAGCGGGAAACAATGAGCAGTTCTTC	CASSEQGLAGNNEQFF
NA	NA	TRBV5-5	TRBJ2-1	TGTGCCAGCAGCTTTTCCGGGTCGACGGGATATGAGCAGTTCTTC	CASSFSGSTGYEQFF
NA	NA	TRBV5-1	TRBJ2-5	TGCGCCAGCAGCTTGGGAAGTTTTAGCGTCCAAGAGACCCAGTACTTC	CASSLGSFSVQETQYF
NA	NA	TRBV30	TRBJ2-7	TGTGCCCGTCCCTTAACCTACGAGCAGTACTTC	CARPLTYEQYF
NA	NA	TRBV23-1	TRBJ1-2	TGCGCCAGCAGTCGGTATGACCGCATAGACGGCTATGGCTACACCTTC	CASSRYDRIDGYGYTF
once	TRBD2	TRBV9	TRBJ2-3	TGTGCCAGCAGCGCCGGGACTAGCGGGACTAGCACAGATACGCAGTATTTT	CASSAGTSGTSTDTQYF
NA	TRBD2	TRBV12-5	TRBJ2-3	TGTGCTAGTGGGTTACCAGGCGGGAGAACCACAGATACGCAGTATTTT	CASGLPGGRTTDTQYF